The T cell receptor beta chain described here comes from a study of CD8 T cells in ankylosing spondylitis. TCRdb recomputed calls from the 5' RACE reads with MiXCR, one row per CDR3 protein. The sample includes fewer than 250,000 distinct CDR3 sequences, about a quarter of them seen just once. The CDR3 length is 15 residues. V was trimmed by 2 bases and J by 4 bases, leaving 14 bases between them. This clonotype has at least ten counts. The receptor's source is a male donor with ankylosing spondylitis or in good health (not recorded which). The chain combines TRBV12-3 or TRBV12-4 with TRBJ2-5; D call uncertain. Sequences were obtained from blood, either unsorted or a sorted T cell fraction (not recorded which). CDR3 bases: TGTGCCAGCAGTTTAATAGGGCGGATGGGAGAGACCCAGTACTTC. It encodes CASSLIGRMGETQYF.